Here is one T cell receptor beta chain with its context. Antigen specificity is unknown. Generated by immunoSEQ multiplex PCR, the TCRdb table keeps only in-frame clones and is missing some. The repertoire holds about 1.5 million clones, with 98% as singletons. This sample was included in a study of shared clonotypes between healthy human individuals. The study's findings and limits: Owing to a small donor count, the genetic and exposure-history diversity represented was limited.

The source material was naive CD4+ T cells sorted from blood. Subset here: CD45RA+ positively selected. The TCR comes from a man younger than 45 in good health.

The CDR3 sequence: CASKDQGSYEQYF. CDR3 DNA: TGTGCCAGCAAGGATCAGGGGAGCTACGAGCAGTACTTC. This rearrangement joins TRBV25-1 to TRBJ2-7; tentative D call: TRBD1 (6 bases). Germline V gene sequence: CDR1 MGHDK, CDR2 SYGVNS. V lost 7 bases and J lost 3, with 13 bases in between. This CDR3 contains 13 residues.